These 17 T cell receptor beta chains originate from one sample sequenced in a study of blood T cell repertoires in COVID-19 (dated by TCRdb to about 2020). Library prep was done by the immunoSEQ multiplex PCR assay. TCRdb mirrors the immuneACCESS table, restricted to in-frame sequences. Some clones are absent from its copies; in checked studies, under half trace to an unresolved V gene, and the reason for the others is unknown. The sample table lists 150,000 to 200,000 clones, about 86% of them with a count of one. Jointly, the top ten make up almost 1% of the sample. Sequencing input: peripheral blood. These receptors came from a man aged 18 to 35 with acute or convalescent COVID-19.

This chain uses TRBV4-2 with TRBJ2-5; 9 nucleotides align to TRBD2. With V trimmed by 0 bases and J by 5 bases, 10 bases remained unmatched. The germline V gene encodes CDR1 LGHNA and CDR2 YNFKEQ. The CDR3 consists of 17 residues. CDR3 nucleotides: TGTGCCAGCAGCCAAGATTGGGGTAGCGGGGGAGTGGAGACCCAGTACTTC. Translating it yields CASSQDWGSGGVETQYF.

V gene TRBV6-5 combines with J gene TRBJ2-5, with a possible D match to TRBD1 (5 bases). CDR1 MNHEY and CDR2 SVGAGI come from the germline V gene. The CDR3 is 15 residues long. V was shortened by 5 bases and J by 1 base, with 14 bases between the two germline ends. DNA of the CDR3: TGTGCCAGCAGTCACCTGACAGCATCCCAAGAGACCCAGTACTTC. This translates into CASSHLTASQETQYF.

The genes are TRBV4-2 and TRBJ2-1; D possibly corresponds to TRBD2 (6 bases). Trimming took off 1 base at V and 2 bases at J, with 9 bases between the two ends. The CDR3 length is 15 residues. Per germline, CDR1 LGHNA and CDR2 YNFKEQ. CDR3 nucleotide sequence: TGTGCCAGCAGCCAAGGCGCGGGGACCTACAATGAGCAGTTCTTC. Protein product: CASSQGAGTYNEQFF.

CDR3 protein: CAWGTRQFEKLFF. CDR3 bases: TGTGCCTGGGGTACCCGACAGTTTGAAAAACTGTTTTTT. The chain carries TRBV30 and TRBJ1-4; D might be TRBD1 (5 bases). Looked up from germline, CDR1 is GTSNPN and CDR2 is SVGIG (reference sequence). The CDR3 covers 13 residues. With 5 bases removed from V and 7 bases from J, the gap between germline ends came to 14 bases.

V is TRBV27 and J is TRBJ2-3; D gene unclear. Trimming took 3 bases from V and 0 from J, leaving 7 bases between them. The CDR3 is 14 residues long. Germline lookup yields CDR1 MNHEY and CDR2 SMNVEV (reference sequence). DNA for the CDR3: TGTGCCAGCAGTTTTACAAGTAGCACAGATACGCAGTATTTT. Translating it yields CASSFTSSTDTQYF.

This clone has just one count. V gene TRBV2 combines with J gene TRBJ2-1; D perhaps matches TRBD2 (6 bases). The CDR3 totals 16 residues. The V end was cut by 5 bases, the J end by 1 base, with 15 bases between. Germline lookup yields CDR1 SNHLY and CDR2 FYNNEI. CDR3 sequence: CASSPTLGGSYNEQFF. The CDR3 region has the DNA TGTGCCAGCAGTCCTACCCTGGGAGGTTCCTACAATGAGCAGTTCTTC.

The CDR3 spells CASSEGLGQGAGTEAFF. CDR3 coding DNA: TGTGCCAGCAGTGAAGGGTTGGGACAGGGGGCCGGCACTGAAGCTTTCTTT. The rearrangement joins TRBV2 to TRBJ1-1; 12 nucleotides match TRBD1. The germline V gene has CDR1 SNHLY and CDR2 FYNNEI. This CDR3 is 17 amino acids long. Trimming took 1 base from V and 4 from J; bases not matched to a gene: 7.

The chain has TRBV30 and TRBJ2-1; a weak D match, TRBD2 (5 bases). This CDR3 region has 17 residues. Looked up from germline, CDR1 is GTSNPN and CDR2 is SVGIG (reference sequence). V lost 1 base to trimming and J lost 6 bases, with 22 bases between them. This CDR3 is CAWSAASSGWARNEQFF. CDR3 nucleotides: TGTGCCTGGAGTGCAGCTAGCAGTGGGTGGGCCCGCAATGAGCAGTTCTTC. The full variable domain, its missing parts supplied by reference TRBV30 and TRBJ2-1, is SQTIHQWPATLVQPVGSPLSLECTVEGTSNPNLYWYRQAAGRGLQLLFYSVGIGQISSEVPQNLSASRPQDRQFILSSKKLLLSDSGFYLCAWSAASSGWARNEQFFGPGTRLTVL.

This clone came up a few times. In nucleotides, the CDR3 is TGTGCCTGGACCCCCACAGGGCACAATCAGCCCCAGCATTTT. It specifies CAWTPTGHNQPQHF. The rearrangement joins TRBV30 to TRBJ1-5; D possibly corresponds to TRBD1 (6 bases). This CDR3 comprises 14 residues. Trimming took 4 bases from V and 3 from J, leaving 13 bases between them. Germline V CDR1 and CDR2: GTSNPN, SVGIG (reference sequence).

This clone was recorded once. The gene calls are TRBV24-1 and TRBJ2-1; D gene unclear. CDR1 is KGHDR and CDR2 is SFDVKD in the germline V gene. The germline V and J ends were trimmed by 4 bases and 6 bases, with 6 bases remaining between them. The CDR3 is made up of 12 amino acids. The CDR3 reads CATSDNGNEQFF. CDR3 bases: TGTGCCACCAGTGACAACGGCAATGAGCAGTTCTTC.

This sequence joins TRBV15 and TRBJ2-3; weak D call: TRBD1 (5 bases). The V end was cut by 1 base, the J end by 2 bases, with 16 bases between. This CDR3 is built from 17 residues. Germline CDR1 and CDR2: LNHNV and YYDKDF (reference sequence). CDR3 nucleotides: TGTGCCACCAGCAGAGTTCCAAGACAGCTATACACAGATACGCAGTATTTT. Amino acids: CATSRVPRQLYTDTQYF.

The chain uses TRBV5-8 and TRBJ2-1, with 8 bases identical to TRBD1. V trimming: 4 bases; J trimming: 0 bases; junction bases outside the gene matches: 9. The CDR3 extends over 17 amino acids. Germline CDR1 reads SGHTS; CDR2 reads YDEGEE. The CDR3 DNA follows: TGTGCCAGCAGCCCGAGGACAGGGCTGACCTCCTACAATGAGCAGTTCTTC. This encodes CASSPRTGLTSYNEQFF.

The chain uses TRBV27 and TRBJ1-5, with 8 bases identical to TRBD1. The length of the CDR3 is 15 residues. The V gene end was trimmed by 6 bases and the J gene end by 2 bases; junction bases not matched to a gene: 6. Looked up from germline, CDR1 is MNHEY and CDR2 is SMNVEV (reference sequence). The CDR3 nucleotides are TGTGCCAGCAGAATGACAGGGGACGGCAATCAGCCCCAGCATTTT. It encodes CASRMTGDGNQPQHF.

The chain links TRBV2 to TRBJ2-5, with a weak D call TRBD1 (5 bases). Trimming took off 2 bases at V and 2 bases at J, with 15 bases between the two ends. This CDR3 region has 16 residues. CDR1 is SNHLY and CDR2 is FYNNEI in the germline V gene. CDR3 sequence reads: CASSEITGPSQETQYF. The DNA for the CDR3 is TGTGCCAGCAGTGAAATAACAGGTCCGTCACAAGAGACCCAGTACTTC.

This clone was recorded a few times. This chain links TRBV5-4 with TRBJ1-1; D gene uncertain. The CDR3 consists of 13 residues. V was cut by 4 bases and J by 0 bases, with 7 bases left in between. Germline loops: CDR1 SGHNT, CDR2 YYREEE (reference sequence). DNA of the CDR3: TGTGCCAGCAGCACTGTTCTGAACACTGAAGCTTTCTTT. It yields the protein CASSTVLNTEAFF.

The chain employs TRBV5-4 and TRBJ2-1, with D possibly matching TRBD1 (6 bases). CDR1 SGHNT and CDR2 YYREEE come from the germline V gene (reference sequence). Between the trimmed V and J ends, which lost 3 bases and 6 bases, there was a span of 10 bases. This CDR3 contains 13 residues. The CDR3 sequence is CASSSDRANEQFF. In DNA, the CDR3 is TGTGCCAGCAGCTCGGACAGAGCCAATGAGCAGTTCTTC. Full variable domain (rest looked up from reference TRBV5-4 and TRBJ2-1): ETGVTQSPTHLIKTRGQQVTLRCSSQSGHNTVSWYQQALGQGPQFIFQYYREEENGRGNFPPRFSGLQFPNYSSELNVNALELDDSALYLCASSSDRANEQFFGPGTRLTVL.

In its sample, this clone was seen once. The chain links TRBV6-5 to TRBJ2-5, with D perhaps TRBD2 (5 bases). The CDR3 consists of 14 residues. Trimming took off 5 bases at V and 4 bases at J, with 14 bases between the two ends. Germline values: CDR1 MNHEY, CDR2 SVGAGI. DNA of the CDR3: TGTGCCAGCAGTCACGGGGTGGCGGCAGAGACCCAGTACTTC. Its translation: CASSHGVAAETQYF.